These 17 T cell receptor beta chains originate from one sample sequenced in a study of T cells in Graves' hyperthyroidism and ophthalmopathy. TCR beta CDR3 sequences were amplified from RNA transcripts. First-round RT-PCR targeting the TCR CDR3 was performed with the HTBI primer set. TCRdb independently ran MiXCR on the multiplex PCR reads; one entry per CDR3 protein. The sample gives 300,000 to 450,000 distinct CDR3 sequences, approximately 15% of which show up once; around 20% is in the top ten. Specimen: blood. Receptor source: a woman under 40 with Graves' ophthalmopathy.

This clonotype was found a few times. This likely comes from a read error, as the CDR3 has no conserved phenylalanine or tryptophan at its end. The V and J genes are TRBV15 and TRBJ2-3; the D is unclear. Trimming pared 4 bases from V and 4 bases from J, leaving 15 bases between. There are 15 residues in the CDR3. CDR1 and CDR2 (germline): LNHNV, YYDKDF (reference sequence). CDR3 sequence: CATSTNPWPADTQYV. The CDR3 DNA sequence: TGTGCCACCAGCACTAACCCGTGGCCCGCAGATACGCAGTATGTT.

V and J are TRBV4-1 and TRBJ2-7; maybe TRBD2 (5 bases). CDR1 is MGHRA and CDR2 is YSYEKL in the germline V gene. Trimming cost V 3 bases and J 5 bases, with 26 bases left between them. CDR3 length: 18 amino acids. The CDR3 DNA sequence: TGCGCCAGCAGCCATTCGCACCGGGAAATTCATCGCGCTAACGAGCAGTACTTC. Translated, it gives CASSHSHREIHRANEQYF.

The CDR3 bases are TGTGCCAGCAGTTCCGACAGGGTGTACGGAAACACCATATATTTT. Translation gives CASSSDRVYGNTIYF. This chain connects TRBV12-3 or TRBV12-4 to TRBJ1-3; 7 bases are shared with TRBD1. The J segment lost 4 bases and the V segment lost 4 bases, leaving 7 bases of the junction unmatched. The CDR3 loop spans 15 amino acids.

This clonotype occurred many times. The chain joins TRBV6-1 to TRBJ1-5, with D perhaps TRBD1 (5 bases). The CDR3 is 15 amino acids. Germline CDR1 is MNHNS and CDR2 is SASEGT. V lost 0 bases and J lost 7, with 13 bases in between. CDR3 amino acids: CASSEALRGRQPQHF. The CDR3 DNA is TGTGCCAGCAGTGAAGCGCTTAGGGGCCGCCAGCCCCAGCATTTT.

This clonotype was detected ten times or more. The chain uses TRBV3-1 and TRBJ1-5; unclear D gene. The V gene's germline CDR1 is LGHDT and CDR2 YNNKEL (reference sequence). The CDR3 length is 13 residues. V lost 4 bases and J lost 9, with 13 bases in between. The chain's CDR3 is CASSRFTERPQHF. The CDR3 nucleotides are TGTGCCAGCAGCCGCTTCACCGAGAGGCCCCAGCATTTT.

The sample holds many counts of this clonotype. The chain couples TRBV11-2 to TRBJ2-2, with unresolved D. The V end lost 5 bases, the J end lost 7 bases, and 11 bases lay between the germline ends. The V gene's germline CDR1 is SGHAT and CDR2 FQNNGV. The length of the CDR3 is 13 residues. For the CDR3, the DNA is TGTGCCAGCAGCCTAACCGCCGGCGGGGAGCTGTTTTTT. Residues: CASSLTAGGELFF. Drawing the rest from reference TRBV11-2 and TRBJ2-2, the complete variable domain is EAGVAQSPRYKIIEKRQSVAFWCNPISGHATLYWYQQILGQGPKLLIQFQNNGVVDDSQLPKDRFSAERLKGVDSTLKIQPAKLEDSAVYLCASSLTAGGELFFGEGSRLTVL.

This clonotype was picked up many times. This chain links TRBV27 with TRBJ1-4; D may be TRBD1 (6 bases). There are 15 residues in the CDR3. Trimming removed 0 bases at V and 6 bases at J, with 11 bases between. Germline lookup yields CDR1 MNHEY and CDR2 SMNVEV (reference sequence). Here the CDR3 DNA reads TGTGCCAGCAGTTTATCTCGGGGGGGCGATGAAAAACTGTTTTTT. Encoded protein: CASSLSRGGDEKLFF.

The chain is built from TRBV29-1 and TRBJ2-7; D perhaps matches TRBD1 (6 bases). Trimming pared 7 bases from V and 1 base from J, leaving 14 bases between. This CDR3 comprises 13 residues. Per the germline V gene, CDR1 is SQVTM and CDR2 is ANQGSEA. DNA of the CDR3: TGCAGCGCTATGACAGGCGCGTCCTACGAGCAGTACTTC. It specifies CSAMTGASYEQYF.

The V gene is TRBV19, the J gene TRBJ1-1, with D possibly being TRBD1 (5 bases). Germline lookup yields CDR1 LNHDA and CDR2 SQIVND (reference sequence). V lost 4 bases and J 0 bases, leaving 18 bases between the germline ends. CDR3 length: 17 residues. CDR3 amino acids: CASSTNAPGGMNTEAFF. In DNA, the CDR3 is TGTGCCAGTAGTACCAACGCACCGGGGGGAATGAACACTGAAGCTTTCTTT.

This clonotype was seen ten or more times. The CDR3 DNA reads as TGTGCCAGCAGCTCTACCTGGTTGGCTCAGCCCCAGCATTTT. It specifies CASSSTWLAQPQHF. This chain connects TRBV7-2 to TRBJ1-5; no reliable D call. Per the germline V gene, CDR1 is SGHTA and CDR2 is FQGNSA. This CDR3 is 14 amino acids long. The V end was cut by 4 bases, the J end by 6 bases, with 13 bases between.

This clonotype was seen ten or more times. V and J are TRBV18 and TRBJ1-5, with unresolved D. Germline lookup yields CDR1 KGHSH and CDR2 LQKENI. The CDR3 loop spans 18 amino acids. The V end lost 2 bases, the J end lost 0 bases, and 17 bases lay between the germline ends. The CDR3: CASSPWAVSVDSNQPQHF. CDR3 bases: TGTGCCAGCTCACCATGGGCTGTTTCAGTAGATAGCAATCAGCCCCAGCATTTT.

The chain employs TRBV11-2 and TRBJ2-2; the D is unclear. Germline V gene data show CDR1 as SGHAT and CDR2 as FQNNGV. The CDR3 spans 13 residues. Trimming cost V 2 bases and J 4 bases, with 5 bases left between them. The CDR3 sequence: CASSLTLTGELFF. The CDR3 nucleotides read TGTGCCAGCAGCTTAACCCTCACCGGGGAGCTGTTTTTT.

A word on this clonotype: This may be a read error, as it is one base from a much larger clone. The CDR3 DNA sequence: TGTGCCAGCAGTTTATCGGGGACAGGAGTTCAGCGCTATGGCTACACCTTC. This translates into CASSLSGTGVQRYGYTF. The gene calls are TRBV12-3 or TRBV12-4 and TRBJ1-2, with 8 bases matching TRBD1. V lost 2 bases and J lost 4; bases outside the gene matches: 12. The CDR3 is 17 residues long.

This clonotype came up many times. The chain combines TRBV5-1 with TRBJ1-1, with TRBD1 identical over 7 bases. CDR1 SGHRS and CDR2 YFSETQ come from the germline V gene. This CDR3 is 16 amino acids long. V shed 3 bases and J 0 bases; nucleotides not matched to a gene: 8. CDR3 in DNA: TGCGCCAGCAGCTCGAGAGGGACAGCCATGAACACTGAAGCTTTCTTT. Translation: CASSSRGTAMNTEAFF. Together with reference TRBV5-1 and TRBJ1-1, the CDR3 gives the full variable domain: KAGVTQTPRYLIKTRGQQVTLSCSPISGHRSVSWYQQTPGQGLQFLFEYFSETQRNKGNFPGRFSGRQFSNSRSEMNVSTLELGDSALYLCASSSRGTAMNTEAFFGQGTRLTVV.

This clonotype was seen many times. The V and J genes are TRBV2 and TRBJ1-6, with 8 positions matching TRBD1. Germline CDR1 and CDR2: SNHLY and FYNNEI. This CDR3 has 14 amino acids. Unmatched junction bases numbered 6, after V lost 5 bases and J lost 9 bases. The CDR3 region has the DNA TGTGCCAGCAGTAGGACAGGGCTTATTTCACCCCTCCACTTT. Amino acids: CASSRTGLISPLHF.

This clonotype was observed at least ten times. The chain employs TRBV11-2 and TRBJ2-3; 8 bases are shared with TRBD2. Trimming took 4 bases from V and 1 from J; bases not matched to a gene: 7. Germline V CDR1 and CDR2: SGHAT, FQNNGV. This CDR3 spans 16 amino acids. This CDR3 is CASSSRGGHGTDTQYF. The CDR3 coding sequence is TGTGCCAGCAGCTCTCGGGGGGGCCACGGCACAGATACGCAGTATTTT. The full variable domain, its missing parts supplied by reference TRBV11-2 and TRBJ2-3, is EAGVAQSPRYKIIEKRQSVAFWCNPISGHATLYWYQQILGQGPKLLIQFQNNGVVDDSQLPKDRFSAERLKGVDSTLKIQPAKLEDSAVYLCASSSRGGHGTDTQYFGPGTRLTVL.

This clonotype has more than one count but fewer than ten. Possible read error: a much larger clone is one base away. The CDR3 spells CASSLFRGRPQHF. CDR3 in DNA: TGTGCCAGCAGTTTATTTAGAGGGCGGCCCCAGCATTTT. The chain couples TRBV28 to TRBJ1-5; D is uncertain. Germline V lookup: CDR1 MDHEN, CDR2 SYDVKM. V was shortened by 1 base and J by 9 bases, with 10 bases between the two germline ends. This CDR3 region has 13 residues. The variable domain in full, completed from reference TRBV28 and TRBJ1-5, reads DVKVTQSSRYLVKRTGEKVFLECVQDMDHENMFWYRQDPGLGLRLIYFSYDVKMKEKGDIPEGYSVSREKKERFSLILESASTNQTSMYLCASSLFRGRPQHFGDGTRLSIL.